This TCR beta chain came from a study of technical replicates of blood from a handful of donors. TCRdb's copy holds only in-frame clones and misses some; the assay was immunoSEQ multiplex PCR. The sample lists about 60,000 clones, about 87% occurring once. The CDR3 covers 15 residues. Between the trimmed V and J ends, which lost 6 bases and 0 bases, there was a span of 13 bases. Germline CDR1 reads SGDLS; CDR2 reads YYNGEE. Specimen: PBMCs. The receptor's source is a human donor in good health. Some clones in this sample may be carry-over from other donors' samples. The V gene is TRBV9, the J gene TRBJ1-5; D is uncertain. The CDR3 DNA follows: TGTGCCAGCAACCTCGCCGGGGATAGCAATCAGCCCCAGCATTTT. It translates to CASNLAGDSNQPQHF.